Presented here are 32 T cell receptor beta chains from one specimen sequenced in a study of vaccination and CD4 T cells after COVID-19. Sequence data for DNA of cultured CD4+ T cells were generated by the Oncomine TCR Beta short-read assay. A single record per CDR3 protein comes from TCRdb applying MiXCR to the PCR reads. Of tens of thousands of distinct CDR3 sequences listed, 70% are singletons. No cognate antigen is known for these TCRs. Treatment specified: approximately nine-day PBMC culture with coronavirus spike peptide pools or control peptides (ViraFEST assay). Sequencing used CD4+ T cells from blood, cultured in vitro. All receptors come from a human donor who had recovered from COVID-19.

This clonotype was counted only a few times. This chain links TRBV28 with TRBJ1-5; 8 bases map to TRBD1. The CDR3 extends over 16 amino acids. The J segment lost 2 bases and the V segment lost 5 bases, leaving 8 bases of the junction unmatched. The germline V gene has CDR1 MDHEN and CDR2 SYDVKM. CDR3 DNA: TGTGCCAGCAGTCCCCTAGGACAGGGCCGCAATCAGCCCCAGCATTTT. This gives the protein CASSPLGQGRNQPQHF.

The rearrangement uses TRBV6-1 and TRBJ1-1; no definite D call. Trimming pared 6 bases from V and 1 base from J, leaving 9 bases between. From germline, CDR1 is MNHNS and CDR2 SASEGT. The CDR3 has 13 amino acids. Here the CDR3 reads CASSKRGNTEAFF. CDR3 bases: TGTGCCAGCAGCAAACGAGGGAACACTGAAGCTTTCTTT.

This clonotype was counted a few times. The chain uses TRBV24-1 and TRBJ2-7, with 7 positions matching TRBD2. Per germline, CDR1 KGHDR and CDR2 SFDVKD. This CDR3 is built from 15 residues. V lost 2 bases to trimming and J lost 7 bases; unmatched junction nucleotides: 10. In DNA, the CDR3 is TGTGCCACCAGTGATTCCCAAGCGGGGTTTGGTGAGCAGTACTTC. As protein: CATSDSQAGFGEQYF.

V and J are TRBV5-6 and TRBJ2-1, with 9 bases lining up with TRBD2. V dropped 4 bases and J dropped 6; count of bases not matched to a gene: 11. Germline V gene sequence: CDR1 SGHDT, CDR2 YYEEEE. The CDR3 contains 16 residues. In DNA, the CDR3 is TGTGCCAGCAGCCAGGTTCGGGCGGGAGGGCTCAATGAGCAGTTCTTC. This codes for CASSQVRAGGLNEQFF.

The J gene is TRBJ1-6, the V gene TRBV20-1; no firm D call. Trimming pared 3 bases from V and 6 bases from J, leaving 9 bases between. CDR1 is DFQATT, CDR2 SNEGSKA, per germline (reference sequence). CDR3 length: 13 residues. The chain's CDR3 is CSARSRINSPLHF. The CDR3 DNA follows: TGCAGTGCTAGGAGCCGTATTAATTCACCCCTCCACTTT.

DNA of the CDR3: TGTGCCAGCAGCTTGGATCGGGACAGGGGGCTTGTGAACACTGAAGCTTTCTTT. Its protein product is CASSLDRDRGLVNTEAFF. The chain links TRBV7-2 to TRBJ1-1; 12 nucleotides align to TRBD1. CDR3 length: 18 residues. Germline V gene data show CDR1 as SGHTA and CDR2 as FQGNSA. The V and J ends lost 3 bases and 0 bases, in that order; junction bases with no gene match: 8.

This clonotype appeared a few times. The chain is built from TRBV29-1 and TRBJ1-5; 11 nucleotides line up with TRBD1. With V trimmed by 7 bases and J by 1 base, 3 bases remained unmatched. CDR1 and CDR2 (germline): SQVTM, ANQGSEA. The CDR3 is 14 amino acids. The chain's CDR3 is CSARTGGSNQPQHF. The CDR3 nucleotides read TGCAGCGCCAGGACAGGGGGCAGCAATCAGCCCCAGCATTTT.

This clonotype was observed a handful of times. The chain uses TRBV6-1 and TRBJ2-7, with 10 bases identical to TRBD1. CDR1 and CDR2 (germline): MNHNS, SASEGT. The length of the CDR3 is 14 residues. The V and J ends lost 7 bases and 3 bases, in that order; junction bases with no gene match: 6. The DNA of the CDR3 is TGTGCCAGCAAAAGACAGGGGGCCCACTACGAGCAGTACTTC. Amino acids: CASKRQGAHYEQYF.

The CDR3 coding sequence is TGCAGTGCTAGACCCCCTAGCGGGAGGGCCCTCGAGCAGTACTTC. Amino acid sequence: CSARPPSGRALEQYF. The chain employs TRBV20-1 and TRBJ2-7; 12 bases are shared with TRBD2. The germline V gene has CDR1 DFQATT and CDR2 SNEGSKA (reference sequence). Trimming took 2 bases from V and 6 from J; bases not matched to a gene: 8. This CDR3 region has 15 residues.

The chain has TRBV29-1 and TRBJ2-2; unclear D gene. The CDR3 loop spans 11 amino acids. V was pared by 3 bases and J by 5 bases, with 4 bases between. CDR1 SQVTM and CDR2 ANQGSEA come from the germline V gene. CDR3 bases: TGCAGCGTTGAGGGTACCGGGGAGCTGTTTTTT. As protein: CSVEGTGELFF.

This rearrangement joins TRBV20-1 to TRBJ1-2; D remains ambiguous. CDR1 DFQATT and CDR2 SNEGSKA come from the germline V gene (reference sequence). This CDR3 has 11 amino acids. Trimming removed 0 bases from V and 8 bases from J, with 7 bases in between. The CDR3 nucleotides read TGCAGTGCTAGAGATCGATGGGGCTACACCTTC. Its translation: CSARDRWGYTF.

The V gene is TRBV20-1, the J gene TRBJ1-5; weak D call: TRBD1 (6 bases). Trimming pared 3 bases from V and 5 bases from J, leaving 20 bases between. Germline lookup yields CDR1 DFQATT and CDR2 SNEGSKA (reference sequence). CDR3 size: 16 residues. The CDR3 bases are TGCAGTGCTAGCCTTGGGGGGGCCCTATGGGATCAGCCCCAGCATTTT. Translation gives CSASLGGALWDQPQHF.

The chain couples TRBV6-2 or TRBV6-3 to TRBJ1-1; the D gene is possibly TRBD1 (6 bases). CDR1 and CDR2 (germline): MNHEY, SVGEGT. V was pared by 2 bases and J by 2 bases, with 12 bases between. This CDR3 is built from 15 residues. CDR3 in DNA: TGTGCCAGCAGTTACCCAGGGGCGGTTAACACTGAAGCTTTCTTT. It yields the protein CASSYPGAVNTEAFF.

V gene TRBV5-1 combines with J gene TRBJ2-5, with a weak D call TRBD2 (6 bases). V shed 2 bases and J shed 7 bases, with 9 bases lying between them. The CDR3 runs to 12 residues. Germline CDR1 reads SGHRS; CDR2 reads YFSETQ. As DNA, the CDR3 is TGCGCCAGCAGCTTCAGTAGCGGGACCCAGTACTTC. Its protein is CASSFSSGTQYF.

By its share, this clonotype is hyperexpanded. V is TRBV2 and J is TRBJ2-2; D call uncertain. The CDR3 contains 12 residues. With 7 bases removed from V and 1 base from J, the gap between germline ends came to 4 bases. Germline V CDR1 and CDR2: SNHLY, FYNNEI. CDR3 DNA sequence: TGTGCCAGCAACAGGAACACCGGGGAGCTGTTTTTT. Translated: CASNRNTGELFF. Complete variable domain (other parts from reference TRBV2 and TRBJ2-2): EPEVTQTPSHQVTQMGQEVILRCVPISNHLYFYWYRQILGQKVEFLVSFYNNEISEKSEIFDDQFSVERPDGSNFTLKIRSTKLEDSAMYFCASNRNTGELFFGEGSRLTVL.

The V and J genes are TRBV30 and TRBJ1-6; no firm D call. From germline, CDR1 is GTSNPN and CDR2 SVGIG (reference sequence). Trimming removed 0 bases from V and 0 bases from J, with 12 bases in between. This CDR3 has 17 amino acids. Written as DNA, the CDR3 is TGTGCCTGGAGTGTAGAATACGTTAGCTCCTATAATTCACCCCTCCACTTT. Its translation is CAWSVEYVSSYNSPLHF.

The rearrangement uses TRBV25-1 and TRBJ1-2; 7 bases align to TRBD1. V lost 4 bases and J lost 4; bases outside the gene matches: 9. The germline CDR1 and CDR2 sequences are MGHDK and SYGVNS. This CDR3 region has 15 residues. The DNA for the CDR3 is TGTGCCAGCAGTGGACAGGGAGGTTTTGGCTATGGCTACACCTTC. This sequence encodes CASSGQGGFGYGYTF.

This clonotype appeared a single time. V usage is TRBV9 and J usage is TRBJ2-7; D is uncertain. Between the trimmed V and J ends, which lost 4 bases and 0 bases, there was a span of 17 bases. The CDR3 is made up of 16 amino acids. The germline V gene has CDR1 SGDLS and CDR2 YYNGEE. DNA for the CDR3: TGTGCCAGCAGCCCCGCCCCGGGCGATAGCTCCTACGAGCAGTACTTC. This sequence encodes CASSPAPGDSSYEQYF.

The sample holds a few counts of this clonotype. The rearrangement joins TRBV2 to TRBJ1-6; the D is unclear. CDR3 size: 15 residues. Germline CDR1 is SNHLY and CDR2 is FYNNEI. V was cut by 5 bases and J by 5 bases, with 13 bases left in between. This CDR3 reads CASSLLGYDNSPLHF. The DNA for the CDR3 is TGTGCCAGCAGTCTTCTCGGATATGATAATTCACCCCTCCACTTT.

The genes are TRBV6-2 or TRBV6-3 and TRBJ2-3, with D unresolved. Per germline, CDR1 MNHEY and CDR2 SVGEGT. Trimming removed 11 bases at V and 3 bases at J, with 12 bases between. The CDR3 contains 12 residues. CDR3 in amino acids: CAGNRRTDTQYF. For the CDR3, the DNA is TGTGCCGGCAACCGACGGACAGATACGCAGTATTTT.

The CDR3 coding sequence is TGTGCCAGCAGCTCGAGCGGAGCATCCTACAATGAGCAGTTCTTC. Translating gives CASSSSGASYNEQFF. The chain is built from TRBV7-3 and TRBJ2-1; TRBD2 is a possible D gene (5 bases). Trimming left V 4 bases short and J 1 base short, with 11 bases between. CDR3 length equals 15 residues. Germline assignment: CDR1 SGHTA and CDR2 FQGTGA.

In this sample, this clonotype turned up a few times. The CDR3 DNA follows: TGTGCCAGCAGCTCATACACAGATACGCAGTATTTT. This gives the protein CASSSYTDTQYF. The chain carries TRBV7-6 and TRBJ2-3; D is ambiguous. This CDR3 has 12 amino acids. From germline, CDR1 is SGHVS and CDR2 FNYEAQ. Trimming removed 4 bases at V and 2 bases at J, with 4 bases between.

The V call is TRBV4-1, the J call TRBJ2-2; 11 positions match TRBD1. Germline V gene sequence: CDR1 MGHRA, CDR2 YSYEKL. The CDR3 sequence is 16 residues long. Germline trimming cut 4 bases from V and 4 bases from J; bases unmatched to any gene: 5. CDR3 protein: CASSLGGQGGTGELFF. CDR3 DNA: TGCGCCAGCAGCCTGGGGGGACAGGGGGGCACCGGGGAGCTGTTTTTT.

The V call is TRBV6-2 or TRBV6-3, the J call TRBJ2-1; TRBD2 is a possible D gene (5 bases). The CDR3 length is 15 residues. CDR1 is MNHEY, CDR2 SVGEGT, per germline. V was shortened by 6 bases and J by 10 bases, with 22 bases between the two germline ends. The CDR3 DNA reads as TGTGCCAGCAGCACCCTCCGAGGGAAGGAGCGGGAGCAGTTCTTC. As protein: CASSTLRGKEREQFF.

The rearrangement joins TRBV7-6 to TRBJ2-7; D gene unclear. This CDR3 is 11 amino acids long. V gave up 4 bases and J gave up 9 bases, with 10 bases separating them. CDR1 and CDR2 from the germline V gene are SGHVS and FNYEAQ. The CDR3 DNA reads as TGTGCCAGCAGCTCAGGAGTCGGGCAGTACTTC. This translates into CASSSGVGQYF.

The genes are TRBV9 and TRBJ1-6; D gene unclear. CDR3 size: 15 residues. The V end lost 0 bases, the J end lost 7 bases, and 11 bases lay between the germline ends. From germline, CDR1 is SGDLS and CDR2 YYNGEE. The CDR3 DNA sequence: TGTGCCAGCAGCGTAGATGGTCAGTCCAATTCACCCCTCCACTTT. The encoded protein is CASSVDGQSNSPLHF.

The chain employs TRBV15 and TRBJ1-1; no clear D. V gave up 0 bases and J gave up 2 bases, with 7 bases separating them. From germline, CDR1 is LNHNV and CDR2 YYDKDF (reference sequence). The CDR3 spans 14 residues. This CDR3 is CATSRDRTNTEAFF. The CDR3 DNA reads as TGTGCCACCAGCAGAGATAGAACTAACACTGAAGCTTTCTTT.

CDR3 coding DNA: TGTGCCAGCAGCTTACGATTAGGACAGGCCAAAAACATTCAGTACTTC. Its translation: CASSLRLGQAKNIQYF. V and J are TRBV7-2 and TRBJ2-4; D perhaps matches TRBD1 (6 bases). Germline values: CDR1 SGHTA, CDR2 FQGNSA. Trimming cost V 2 bases and J 1 base, with 12 bases left between them. The CDR3 totals 16 residues.

The chain links TRBV7-9 to TRBJ1-3; no firm D call. Trimming stripped 5 bases from V and 4 bases from J, with 15 bases between. This CDR3 region has 15 residues. The V gene's germline CDR1 is SEHNR and CDR2 FQNEAQ (reference sequence). CDR3 nucleotides: TGTGCCAGCAGCCTATTGTCCCCGGTCGGAAACACCATATATTTT. Amino acids: CASSLLSPVGNTIYF.

The chain joins TRBV7-9 to TRBJ1-3; D gene uncertain. V gave up 0 bases and J gave up 1 base, with 13 bases separating them. The CDR3 is 17 amino acids. Germline V CDR1 and CDR2: SEHNR, FQNEAQ (reference sequence). The CDR3 reads CASSLAHGQRSGNTIYF. CDR3 DNA sequence: TGTGCCAGCAGCTTAGCGCATGGGCAAAGGTCTGGAAACACCATATATTTT. Based on the CDR3 plus reference TRBV7-9 and TRBJ1-3, the full variable domain is DTGVSQNPRHKITKRGQNVTFRCDPISEHNRLYWYRQTLGQGPEFLTYFQNEAQLEKSRLLSDRFSAERPKGSFSTLEIQRTEQGDSAMYLCASSLAHGQRSGNTIYFGEGSWLTVV.

The chain employs TRBV7-9 and TRBJ2-2, with 12 bases that match TRBD1. The germline V gene encodes CDR1 SEHNR and CDR2 FQNEAQ (reference sequence). V dropped 4 bases and J dropped 3; count of bases not matched to a gene: 15. The length of the CDR3 is 20 residues. CDR3 residues: CASSSNLWFRDRGHTGELFF. The DNA of the CDR3 is TGTGCCAGCAGCTCTAATCTATGGTTTCGGGACAGGGGGCACACCGGGGAGCTGTTTTTT.

This chain joins TRBV6-5 and TRBJ1-1; weak D call: TRBD1 (6 bases). V lost 1 base, J lost 0 bases, and 12 bases lay in between. CDR1 MNHEY and CDR2 SVGAGI come from the germline V gene. This CDR3 is built from 16 residues. The DNA of the CDR3 is TGTGCCAGCAGTTACTACCGGGACATCCTGAACACTGAAGCTTTCTTT. This encodes CASSYYRDILNTEAFF.